This paragraph covers one T cell receptor beta chain sequence. The germline gene is not matched at one end of the junction; a read error may be the cause. This specimen belongs to a study of blood T cells in healthy people across ages. The CDR3 is made up of 15 amino acids. Looked up from germline, CDR1 is KGHSY and CDR2 is FQNENV. The authors ran a second PCR of about 7 to 11 cycles using a sample-barcoded 5' primer and a J-beta primer mix. TCRdb re-called the 5' RACE reads with MiXCR, one entry per CDR3 protein. The profile shows about 1.4 million distinct CDR3 sequences, roughly 59% of them singletons.

The chain is built from TRBV16 and TRBJ2-4; TRBD1 agrees at 8 bases. The J call may be faulty, since TRBJ2-7 better matches the DNA end. Sequenced material: blood. This clonotype was sampled from a man aged 18-30 years in good health. The CDR3 bases are TGTGCCTGCAGCCAAGGGACAGGTGGAGACTACGAGCAGTACTTC. Translated, it gives CACSQGTGGDYEQYF.